This record concerns one T cell receptor beta chain sequence. What it binds is not known. The germline V and J ends were trimmed by 1 base and 0 bases, with 16 bases remaining between them. Germline assignment: CDR1 LGHDT and CDR2 YNNKEL (reference sequence). The CDR3 length is 17 residues. The data belong to a study of T cell responses to AZD1222 COVID-19 vaccine. Study-wide results and limits: Nearly half of unique spike-specific TCRs reportedly avoided B.1.351 and B.1.1.7 mutated regions.

The assay was immunoSEQ multiplex PCR, and TCRdb's table has in-frame clones only and misses some. This sample has about 140,000 clones, with about 90% found just once. This receptor was identified in an adult who received the MenACWY meningococcal vaccine as a control. This chain links TRBV3-1 (or the pseudogene TRBV3-2) with TRBJ2-7; weak D call: TRBD1 (6 bases). The specimen was peripheral blood, collected 28 days after the second dose of the MenACWY control vaccine. Written as DNA, the CDR3 is TGTGCCAGCAGCCAAGGTCCCTCCGGGACACTCTCCTACGAGCAGTACTTC. Translating gives CASSQGPSGTLSYEQYF.